The rows below give T cell receptor beta chains drawn from one sample of a study of cytomegalovirus exposure and HLA in healthy donors. Repertoires were generated with immunoSEQ multiplex PCR, while TCRdb's copy carries only in-frame clones and drops some. The sample yields under 250,000 clones, approximately 82% seen once. The sample taken for sequencing was PBMCs. Every receptor here comes from a woman aged 18-35 years in good health and CMV-seronegative. Both conserved end residues are trimmed from each CDR3. Fields, in order: V gene, CDR3 protein.

v_call: TRBV5-1; cdr3_aa: ASSPGQERNTEAF
v_call: TRBV5-1; cdr3_aa: ASSLGDGYSPLH
v_call: TRBV15; cdr3_aa: ATSRGSYNERQF
v_call: TRBV6-1; cdr3_aa: ASSERQGRRYEKLF
v_call: TRBV29-1; cdr3_aa: SVDRGLGLAGRETQY
v_call: TRBV10-2; cdr3_aa: ASSDLQETQY
v_call: TRBV5-6; cdr3_aa: ASSPSGDGYYGYT
v_call: TRBV4-1; cdr3_aa: ASSQDSGGGYGYT
v_call: TRBV9; cdr3_aa: ASSVEQGPRDGNTIY
v_call: TRBV27; cdr3_aa: ASSLPGTQSKAF